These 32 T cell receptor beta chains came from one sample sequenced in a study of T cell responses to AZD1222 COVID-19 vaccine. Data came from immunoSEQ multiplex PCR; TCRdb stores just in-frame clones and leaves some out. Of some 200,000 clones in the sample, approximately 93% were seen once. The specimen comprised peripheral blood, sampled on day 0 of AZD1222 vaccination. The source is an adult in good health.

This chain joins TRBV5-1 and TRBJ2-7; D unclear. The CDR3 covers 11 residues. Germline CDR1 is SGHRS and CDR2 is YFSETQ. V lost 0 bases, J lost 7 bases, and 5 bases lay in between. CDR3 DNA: TGCGCCAGCAGCTTGGAGGCGGAGCAGTACTTC. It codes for CASSLEAEQYF.

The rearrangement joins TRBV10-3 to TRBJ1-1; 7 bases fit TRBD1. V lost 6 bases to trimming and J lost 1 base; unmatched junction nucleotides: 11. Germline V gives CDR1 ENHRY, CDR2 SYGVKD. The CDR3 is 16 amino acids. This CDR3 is CAISGPGGGENTEAFF. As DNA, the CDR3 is TGTGCCATCAGCGGCCCAGGGGGAGGGGAGAACACTGAAGCTTTCTTT.

The CDR3 DNA sequence: TGTGCCAGCAGCCATCCGTCGAGCGGGAGTTACAATGAGCAGTTCTTC. This gives the protein CASSHPSSGSYNEQFF. The chain recombines TRBV5-5 with TRBJ2-1, with TRBD2 matching 8 bases. V gave up 4 bases and J gave up 4 bases; unmatched junction bases: 10. The V gene's germline CDR1 is SGHKS and CDR2 YYEKEE (reference sequence). This CDR3 has 16 residues.

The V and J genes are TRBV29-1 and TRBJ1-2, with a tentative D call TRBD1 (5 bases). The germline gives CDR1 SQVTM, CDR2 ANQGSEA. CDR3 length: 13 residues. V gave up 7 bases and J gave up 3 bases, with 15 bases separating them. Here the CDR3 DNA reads TGCAGCGGCAGGGTGGGGGGTGACTATGGCTACACCTTC. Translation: CSGRVGGDYGYTF.

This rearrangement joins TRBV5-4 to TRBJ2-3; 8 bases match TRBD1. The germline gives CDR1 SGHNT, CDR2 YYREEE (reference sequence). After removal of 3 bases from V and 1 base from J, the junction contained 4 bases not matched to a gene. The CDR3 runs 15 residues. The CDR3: CASSSYRGGTDTQYF. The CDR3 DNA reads TGTGCCAGCAGCTCCTACAGGGGGGGCACAGATACGCAGTATTTT.

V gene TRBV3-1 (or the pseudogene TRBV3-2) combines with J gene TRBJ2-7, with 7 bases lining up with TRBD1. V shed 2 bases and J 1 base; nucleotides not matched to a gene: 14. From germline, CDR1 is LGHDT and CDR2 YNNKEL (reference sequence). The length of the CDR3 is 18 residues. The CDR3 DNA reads TGTGCCAGCAGCCAAACACTACAGGGGTTCGGGACGTCCTACGAGCAGTACTTC. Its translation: CASSQTLQGFGTSYEQYF.

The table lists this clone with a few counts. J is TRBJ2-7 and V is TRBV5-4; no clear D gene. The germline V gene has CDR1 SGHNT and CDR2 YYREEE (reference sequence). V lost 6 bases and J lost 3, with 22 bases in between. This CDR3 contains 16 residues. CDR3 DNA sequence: TGTGCCAGCAACCGCGAGGAGCTACCAACCTTCTACGAGCAGTACTTC. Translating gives CASNREELPTFYEQYF. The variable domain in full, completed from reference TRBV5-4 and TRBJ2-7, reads ETGVTQSPTHLIKTRGQQVTLRCSSQSGHNTVSWYQQALGQGPQFIFQYYREEENGRGNFPPRFSGLQFPNYSSELNVNALELDDSALYLCASNREELPTFYEQYFGPGTRLTVT.

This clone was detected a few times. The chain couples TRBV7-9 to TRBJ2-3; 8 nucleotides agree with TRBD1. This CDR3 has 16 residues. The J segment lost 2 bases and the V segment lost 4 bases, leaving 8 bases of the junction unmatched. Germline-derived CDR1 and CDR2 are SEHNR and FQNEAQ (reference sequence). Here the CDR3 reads CASSSTTGAYTDTQYF. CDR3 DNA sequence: TGTGCCAGCAGCTCAACGACAGGGGCCTACACAGATACGCAGTATTTT.

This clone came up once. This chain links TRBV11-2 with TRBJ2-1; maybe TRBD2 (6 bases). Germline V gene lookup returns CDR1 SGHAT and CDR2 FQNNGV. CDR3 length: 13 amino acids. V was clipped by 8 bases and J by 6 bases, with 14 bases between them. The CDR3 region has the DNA TGTGCCAGCGGCCCGGGGAGGATCAATGAGCAGTTCTTC. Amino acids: CASGPGRINEQFF.

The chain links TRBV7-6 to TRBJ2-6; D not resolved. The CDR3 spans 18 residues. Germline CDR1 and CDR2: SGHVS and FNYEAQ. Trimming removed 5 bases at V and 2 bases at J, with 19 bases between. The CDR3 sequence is CASSQLGLRKTGANVLTF. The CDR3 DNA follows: TGTGCCAGCAGCCAACTCGGCCTCCGGAAGACTGGGGCCAACGTCCTGACTTTC. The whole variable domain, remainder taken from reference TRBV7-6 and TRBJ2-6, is GAGVSQSPRYKVTKRGQDVALRCDPISGHVSLYWYRQALGQGPEFLTYFNYEAQQDKSGLPNDRFSAERPEGSISTLTIQRTEQRDSAMYRCASSQLGLRKTGANVLTFGAGSRLTVL.

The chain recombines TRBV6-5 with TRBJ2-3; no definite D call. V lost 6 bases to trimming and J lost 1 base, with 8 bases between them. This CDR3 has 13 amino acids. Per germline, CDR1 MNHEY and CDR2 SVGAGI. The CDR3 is CASRGLGTDTQYF. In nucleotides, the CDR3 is TGTGCCAGCAGGGGCCTAGGCACAGATACGCAGTATTTT.

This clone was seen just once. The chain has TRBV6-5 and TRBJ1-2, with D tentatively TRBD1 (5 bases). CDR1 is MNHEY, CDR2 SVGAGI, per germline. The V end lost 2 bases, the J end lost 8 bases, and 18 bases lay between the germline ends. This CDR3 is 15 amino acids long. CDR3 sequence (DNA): TGTGCCAGCAGTTACGGGGGGGTCATTCGTCCCGGCTACACCTTC. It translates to CASSYGGVIRPGYTF.

The CDR3 coding sequence is TGTGCCAGCAGCAAAGGGACAGGGAGGGAAAAACTGTTTTTT. This sequence encodes CASSKGTGREKLFF. The chain carries TRBV21-1 and TRBJ1-4; the table assigns TRBD1, which was not confirmed against the DNA. TRBV21-1 is tagged as a pseudogene. The CDR3 totals 14 residues.

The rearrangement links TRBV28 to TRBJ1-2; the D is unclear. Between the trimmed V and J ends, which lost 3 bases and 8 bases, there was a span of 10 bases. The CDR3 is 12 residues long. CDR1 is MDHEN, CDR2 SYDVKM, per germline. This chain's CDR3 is CASSLSIAGYTF. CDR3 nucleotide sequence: TGTGCCAGCAGTTTGTCCATCGCCGGCTACACCTTC.

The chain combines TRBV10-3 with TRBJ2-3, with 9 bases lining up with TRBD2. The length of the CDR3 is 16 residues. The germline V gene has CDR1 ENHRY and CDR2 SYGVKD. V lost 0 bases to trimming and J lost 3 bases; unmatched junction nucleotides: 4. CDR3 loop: CAISESSAGGTDTQYF. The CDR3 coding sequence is TGTGCCATCAGTGAGTCATCGGCGGGGGGGACAGATACGCAGTATTTT.

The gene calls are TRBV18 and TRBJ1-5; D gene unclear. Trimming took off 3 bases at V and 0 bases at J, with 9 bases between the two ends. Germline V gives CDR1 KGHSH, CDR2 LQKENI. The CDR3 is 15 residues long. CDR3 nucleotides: TGTGCCAGCTCACCTCTACCTGATAGCAATCAGCCCCAGCATTTT. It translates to CASSPLPDSNQPQHF.

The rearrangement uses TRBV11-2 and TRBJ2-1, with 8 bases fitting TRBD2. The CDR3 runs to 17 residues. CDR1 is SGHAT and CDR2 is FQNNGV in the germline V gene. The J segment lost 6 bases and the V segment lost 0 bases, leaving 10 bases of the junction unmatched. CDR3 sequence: CASSLDLTGGHINEQFF. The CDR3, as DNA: TGTGCCAGCAGCTTAGATCTAACGGGGGGGCATATCAATGAGCAGTTCTTC.

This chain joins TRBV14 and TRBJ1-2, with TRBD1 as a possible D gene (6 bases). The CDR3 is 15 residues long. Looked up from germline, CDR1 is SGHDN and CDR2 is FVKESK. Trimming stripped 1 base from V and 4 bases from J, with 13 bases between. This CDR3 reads CASSQATGSFYGYTF. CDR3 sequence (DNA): TGTGCCAGCAGCCAAGCTACAGGGAGTTTCTATGGCTACACCTTC.

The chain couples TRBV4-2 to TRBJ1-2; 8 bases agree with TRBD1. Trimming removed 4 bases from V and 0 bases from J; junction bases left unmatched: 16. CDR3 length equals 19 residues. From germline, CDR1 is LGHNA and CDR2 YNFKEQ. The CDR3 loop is CASSLRTGTGLVPNYGYTF. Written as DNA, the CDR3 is TGTGCCAGCAGCCTTCGGACCGGGACAGGATTAGTCCCTAACTATGGCTACACCTTC.

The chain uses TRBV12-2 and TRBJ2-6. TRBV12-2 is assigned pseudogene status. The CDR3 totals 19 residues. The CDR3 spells CASRSPDQLENSGANVLTF. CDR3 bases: TGTGCAAGTCGCTCCCCGGACCAGCTCGAAAACTCTGGGGCCAACGTCCTGACTTTC.

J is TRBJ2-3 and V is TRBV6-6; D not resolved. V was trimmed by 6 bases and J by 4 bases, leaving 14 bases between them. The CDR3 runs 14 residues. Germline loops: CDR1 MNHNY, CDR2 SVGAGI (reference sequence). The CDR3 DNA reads TGTGCCAGCAGCCTACTGGATTACCCAGATACGCAGTATTTT. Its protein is CASSLLDYPDTQYF.

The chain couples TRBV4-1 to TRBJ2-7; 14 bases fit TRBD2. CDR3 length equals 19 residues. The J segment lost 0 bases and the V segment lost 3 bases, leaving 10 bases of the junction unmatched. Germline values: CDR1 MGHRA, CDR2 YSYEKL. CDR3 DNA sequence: TGCGCCAGCAGCCATTCCGGGACTAGCGGGGGCCGAAGCTCCTACGAGCAGTACTTC. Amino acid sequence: CASSHSGTSGGRSSYEQYF.

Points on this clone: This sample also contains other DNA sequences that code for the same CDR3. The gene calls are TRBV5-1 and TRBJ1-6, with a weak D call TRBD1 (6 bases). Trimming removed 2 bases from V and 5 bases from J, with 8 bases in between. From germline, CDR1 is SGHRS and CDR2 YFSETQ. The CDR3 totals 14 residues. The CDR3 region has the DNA TGCGCCAGCAGCTTATCAGGGGATAATTCACCCCTCCACTTT. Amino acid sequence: CASSLSGDNSPLHF.

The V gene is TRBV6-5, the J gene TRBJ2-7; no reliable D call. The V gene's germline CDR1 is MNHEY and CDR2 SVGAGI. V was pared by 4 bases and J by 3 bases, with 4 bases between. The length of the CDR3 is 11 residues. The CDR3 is CASSLGYEQYF. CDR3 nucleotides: TGTGCCAGCAGTTTGGGCTACGAGCAGTACTTC.

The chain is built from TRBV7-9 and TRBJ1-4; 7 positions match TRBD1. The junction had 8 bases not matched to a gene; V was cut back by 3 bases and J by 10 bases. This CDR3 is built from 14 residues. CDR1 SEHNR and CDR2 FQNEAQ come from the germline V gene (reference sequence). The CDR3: CASSFGTDSGKLFF. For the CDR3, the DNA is TGTGCCAGCAGCTTCGGGACAGACAGCGGAAAACTGTTTTTT.

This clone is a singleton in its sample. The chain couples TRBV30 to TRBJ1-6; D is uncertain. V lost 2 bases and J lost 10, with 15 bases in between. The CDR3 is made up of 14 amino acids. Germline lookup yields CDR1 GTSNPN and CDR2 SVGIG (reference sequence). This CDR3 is CAWSLLGISSPLHF. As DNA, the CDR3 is TGTGCCTGGAGTTTGCTAGGGATTTCCTCACCCCTCCACTTT.

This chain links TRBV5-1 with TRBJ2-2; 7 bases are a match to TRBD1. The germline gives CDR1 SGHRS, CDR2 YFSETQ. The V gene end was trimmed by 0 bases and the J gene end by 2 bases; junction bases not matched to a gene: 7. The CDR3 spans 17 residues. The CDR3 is CASSLARDSSNTGELFF. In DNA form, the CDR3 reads TGCGCCAGCAGCTTGGCCCGGGACAGTTCAAACACCGGGGAGCTGTTTTTT. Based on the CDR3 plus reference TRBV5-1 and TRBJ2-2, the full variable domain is KAGVTQTPRYLIKTRGQQVTLSCSPISGHRSVSWYQQTPGQGLQFLFEYFSETQRNKGNFPGRFSGRQFSNSRSEMNVSTLELGDSALYLCASSLARDSSNTGELFFGEGSRLTVL.

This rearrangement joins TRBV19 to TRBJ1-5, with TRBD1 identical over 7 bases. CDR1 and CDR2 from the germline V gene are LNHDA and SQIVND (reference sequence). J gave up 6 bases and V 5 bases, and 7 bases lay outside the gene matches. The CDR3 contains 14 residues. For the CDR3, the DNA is TGTGCCAGTAGTGCCACAGGGGTGGGTCAGCCCCAGCATTTT. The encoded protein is CASSATGVGQPQHF.

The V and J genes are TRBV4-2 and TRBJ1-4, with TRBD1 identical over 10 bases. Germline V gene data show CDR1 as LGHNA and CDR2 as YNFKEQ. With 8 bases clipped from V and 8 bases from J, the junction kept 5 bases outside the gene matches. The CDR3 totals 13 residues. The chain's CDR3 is CASLGTGDEKLFF. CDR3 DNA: TGTGCCAGCTTAGGGACAGGGGACGAAAAACTGTTTTTT.

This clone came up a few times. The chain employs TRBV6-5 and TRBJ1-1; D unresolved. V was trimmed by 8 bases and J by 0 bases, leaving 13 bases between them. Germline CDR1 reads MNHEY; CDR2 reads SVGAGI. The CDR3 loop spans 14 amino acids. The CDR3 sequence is CASLPGSMNTEAFF. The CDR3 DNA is TGTGCCAGCCTCCCGGGGAGCATGAACACTGAAGCTTTCTTT.

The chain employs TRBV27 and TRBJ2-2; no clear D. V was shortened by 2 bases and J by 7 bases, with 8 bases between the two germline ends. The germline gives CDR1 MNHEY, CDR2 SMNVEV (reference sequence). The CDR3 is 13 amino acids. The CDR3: CASSLGYVGELFF. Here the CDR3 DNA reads TGTGCCAGCAGTTTAGGATATGTCGGGGAGCTGTTTTTT.

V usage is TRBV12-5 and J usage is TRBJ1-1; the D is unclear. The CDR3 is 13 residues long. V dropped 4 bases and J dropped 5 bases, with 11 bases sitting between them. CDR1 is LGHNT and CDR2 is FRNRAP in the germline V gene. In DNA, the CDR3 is TGTGCTAGTGGTTCATGGGTGGGGACTGAAGCTTTCTTT. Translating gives CASGSWVGTEAFF.